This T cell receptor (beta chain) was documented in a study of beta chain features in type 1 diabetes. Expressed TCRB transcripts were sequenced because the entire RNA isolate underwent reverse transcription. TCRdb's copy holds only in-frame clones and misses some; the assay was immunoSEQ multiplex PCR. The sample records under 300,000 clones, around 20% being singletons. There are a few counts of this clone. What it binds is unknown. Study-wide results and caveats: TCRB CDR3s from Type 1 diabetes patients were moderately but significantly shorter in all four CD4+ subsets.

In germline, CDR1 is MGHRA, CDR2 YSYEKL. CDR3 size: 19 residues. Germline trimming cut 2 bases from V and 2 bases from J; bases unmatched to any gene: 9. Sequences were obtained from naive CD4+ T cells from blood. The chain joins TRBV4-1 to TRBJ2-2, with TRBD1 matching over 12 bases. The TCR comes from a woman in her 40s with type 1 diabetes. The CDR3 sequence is CASSQTRDRGLLNTGELFF. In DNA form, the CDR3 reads TGCGCCAGCAGCCAAACCCGGGACAGGGGGCTACTTAACACCGGGGAGCTGTTTTTT.